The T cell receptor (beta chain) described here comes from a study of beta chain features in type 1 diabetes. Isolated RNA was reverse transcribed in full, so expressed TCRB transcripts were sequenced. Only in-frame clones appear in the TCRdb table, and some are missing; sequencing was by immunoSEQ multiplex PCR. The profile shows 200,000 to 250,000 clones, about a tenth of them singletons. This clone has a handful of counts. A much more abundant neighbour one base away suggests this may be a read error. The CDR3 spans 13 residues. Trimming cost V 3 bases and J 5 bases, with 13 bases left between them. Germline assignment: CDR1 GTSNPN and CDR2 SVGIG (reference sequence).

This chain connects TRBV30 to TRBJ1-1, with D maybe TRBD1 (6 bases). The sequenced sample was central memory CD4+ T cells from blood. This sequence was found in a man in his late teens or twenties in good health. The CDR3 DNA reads TGTGCCTGGAGGGCCCAGGGGTGGACTGAAGCTTTCTTT. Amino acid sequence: CAWRAQGWTEAFF.